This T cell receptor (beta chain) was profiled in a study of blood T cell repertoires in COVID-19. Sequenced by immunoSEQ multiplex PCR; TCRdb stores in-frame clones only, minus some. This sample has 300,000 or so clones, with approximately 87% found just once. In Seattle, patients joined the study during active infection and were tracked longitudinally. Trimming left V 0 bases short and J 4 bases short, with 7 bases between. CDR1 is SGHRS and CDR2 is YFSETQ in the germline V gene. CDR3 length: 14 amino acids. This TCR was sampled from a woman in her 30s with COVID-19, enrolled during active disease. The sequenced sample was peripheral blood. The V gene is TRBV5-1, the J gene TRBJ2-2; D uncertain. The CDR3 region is CASSLAVATGELFF. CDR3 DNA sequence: TGCGCCAGCAGCTTGGCCGTGGCCACCGGGGAGCTGTTTTTT. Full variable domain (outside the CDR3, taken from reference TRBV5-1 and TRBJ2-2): KAGVTQTPRYLIKTRGQQVTLSCSPISGHRSVSWYQQTPGQGLQFLFEYFSETQRNKGNFPGRFSGRQFSNSRSEMNVSTLELGDSALYLCASSLAVATGELFFGEGSRLTVL.